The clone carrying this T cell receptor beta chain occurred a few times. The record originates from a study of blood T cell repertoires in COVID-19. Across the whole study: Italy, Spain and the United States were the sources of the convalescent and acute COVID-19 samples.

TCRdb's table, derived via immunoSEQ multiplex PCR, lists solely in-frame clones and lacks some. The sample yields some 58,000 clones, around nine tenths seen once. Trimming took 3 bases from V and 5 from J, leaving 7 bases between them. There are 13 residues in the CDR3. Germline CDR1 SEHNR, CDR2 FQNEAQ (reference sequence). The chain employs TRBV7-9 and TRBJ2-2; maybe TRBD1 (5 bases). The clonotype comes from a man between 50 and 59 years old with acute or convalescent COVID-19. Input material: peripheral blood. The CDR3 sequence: CASSFQGTGELFF. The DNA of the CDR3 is TGTGCCAGCAGCTTCCAGGGTACCGGGGAGCTGTTTTTT.